The text below deals with one T cell receptor (beta chain). Its antigen remains unidentified. An Oncomine TCR Beta short-read assay was used to sequence the DNA from cultured CD4+ T cells. MiXCR, applied by TCRdb to the PCR reads, yields one record per CDR3 protein. The data hold 20,000 to 25,000 distinct CDR3 sequences, with around 50% observed a single time. Looked up from germline, CDR1 is DFQATT and CDR2 is SNEGSKA (reference sequence). The CDR3 sequence is 18 residues long. Trimming took off 2 bases at V and 0 bases at J, with 21 bases between the two ends. The record originates from a study of vaccination and CD4 T cells after COVID-19. The study's findings and limits: SARS-CoV-2-reactive clonotypes showed a nonsignificant median rise from approximately 21 to 40.

The treatment: roughly 10-day PBMC culture with coronavirus spike peptide pools or control peptides (ViraFEST assay). V and J are TRBV20-1 and TRBJ2-3; D is perhaps TRBD2 (8 bases). Sequenced sample: CD4+ T cells from blood, cultured in vitro. The receptor comes from a human donor who had recovered from COVID-19. The CDR3 coding sequence is TGCAGTGCTAGAAGTCAACCGGGACAGCGGGGGAGCACAGATACGCAGTATTTT. As protein: CSARSQPGQRGSTDTQYF.